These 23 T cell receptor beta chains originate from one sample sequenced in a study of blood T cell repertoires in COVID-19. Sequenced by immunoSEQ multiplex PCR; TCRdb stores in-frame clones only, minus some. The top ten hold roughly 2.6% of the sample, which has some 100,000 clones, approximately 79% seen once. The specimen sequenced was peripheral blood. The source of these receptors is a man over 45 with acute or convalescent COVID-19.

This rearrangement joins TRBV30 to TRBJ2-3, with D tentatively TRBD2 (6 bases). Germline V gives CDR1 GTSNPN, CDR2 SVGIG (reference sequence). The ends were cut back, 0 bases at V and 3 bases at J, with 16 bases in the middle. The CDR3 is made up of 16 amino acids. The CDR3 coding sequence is TGTGCCTGGAGTGTGAACCTAGCGTTAGTTACAGATACGCAGTATTTT. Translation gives CAWSVNLALVTDTQYF.

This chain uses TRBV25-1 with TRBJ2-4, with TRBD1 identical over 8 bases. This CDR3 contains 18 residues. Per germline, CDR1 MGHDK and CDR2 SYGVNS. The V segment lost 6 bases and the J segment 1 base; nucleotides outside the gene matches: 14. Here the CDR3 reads CASSDEGQEGAAKNIQYF. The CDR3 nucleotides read TGTGCCAGCAGCGATGAGGGACAGGAGGGGGCTGCCAAAAACATTCAGTACTTC. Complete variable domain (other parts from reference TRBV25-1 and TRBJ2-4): EADIYQTPRYLVIGTGKKITLECSQTMGHDKMYWYQQDPGMELHLIHYSYGVNSTEKGDLSSESTVSRIRTEHFPLTLESARPSHTSQYLCASSDEGQEGAAKNIQYFGAGTRLSVL.

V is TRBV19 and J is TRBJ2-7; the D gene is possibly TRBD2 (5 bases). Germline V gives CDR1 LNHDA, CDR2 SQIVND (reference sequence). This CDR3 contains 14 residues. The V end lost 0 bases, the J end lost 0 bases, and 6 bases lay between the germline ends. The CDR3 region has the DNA TGTGCCAGTAGTATAGAGAGCGGCTCCTACGAGCAGTACTTC. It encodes CASSIESGSYEQYF.

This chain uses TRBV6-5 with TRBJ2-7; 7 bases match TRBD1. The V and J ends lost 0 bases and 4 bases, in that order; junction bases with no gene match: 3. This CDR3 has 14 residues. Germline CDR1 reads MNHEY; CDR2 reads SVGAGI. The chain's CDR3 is CASSYSQTGYEQYF. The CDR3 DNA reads TGTGCCAGCAGTTACTCCCAGACAGGGTACGAGCAGTACTTC.

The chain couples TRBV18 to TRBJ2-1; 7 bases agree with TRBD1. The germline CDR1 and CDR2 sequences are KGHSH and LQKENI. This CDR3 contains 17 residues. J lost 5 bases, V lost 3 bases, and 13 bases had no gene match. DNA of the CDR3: TGTGCCAGCTCACCGCGAACCGGGACAGCATTCGACAATGAGCAGTTCTTC. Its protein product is CASSPRTGTAFDNEQFF.

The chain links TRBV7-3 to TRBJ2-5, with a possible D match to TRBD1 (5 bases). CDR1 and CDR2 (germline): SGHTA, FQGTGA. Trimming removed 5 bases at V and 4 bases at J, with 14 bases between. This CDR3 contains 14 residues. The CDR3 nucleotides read TGTGCCAGCAGCATCCAGGGTACGGTAGAGACCCAGTACTTC. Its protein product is CASSIQGTVETQYF.

The CDR3 bases are TGTGCCAGCAGCCCGGGGGGACAGGGGACGAGGGTCTACTATGGCTACACCTTC. This translates into CASSPGGQGTRVYYGYTF. The chain employs TRBV5-6 and TRBJ1-2, with 10 bases identical to TRBD1. The CDR3 runs to 18 residues. The germline gives CDR1 SGHDT, CDR2 YYEEEE. Unmatched junction bases numbered 15, after V lost 4 bases and J lost 3 bases.

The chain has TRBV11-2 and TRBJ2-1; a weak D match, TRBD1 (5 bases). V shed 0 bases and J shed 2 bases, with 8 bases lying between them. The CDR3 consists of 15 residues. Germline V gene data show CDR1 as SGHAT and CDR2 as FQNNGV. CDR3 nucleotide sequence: TGTGCCAGCAGCTTAGAAGGGGATGCCTACAATGAGCAGTTCTTC. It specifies CASSLEGDAYNEQFF.

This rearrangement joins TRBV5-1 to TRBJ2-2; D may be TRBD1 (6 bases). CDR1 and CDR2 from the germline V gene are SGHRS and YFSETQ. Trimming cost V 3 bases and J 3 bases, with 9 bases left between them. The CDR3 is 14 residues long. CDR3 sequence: CASSWTADTGELFF. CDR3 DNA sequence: TGCGCCAGCAGCTGGACAGCCGACACCGGGGAGCTGTTTTTT.

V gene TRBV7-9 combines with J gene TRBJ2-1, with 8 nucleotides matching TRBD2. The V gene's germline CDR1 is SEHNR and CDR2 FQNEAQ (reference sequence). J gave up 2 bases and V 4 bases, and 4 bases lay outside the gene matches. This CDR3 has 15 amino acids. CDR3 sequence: CASSSRGGAYNEQFF. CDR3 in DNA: TGTGCCAGCAGCTCTCGGGGGGGAGCCTACAATGAGCAGTTCTTC.

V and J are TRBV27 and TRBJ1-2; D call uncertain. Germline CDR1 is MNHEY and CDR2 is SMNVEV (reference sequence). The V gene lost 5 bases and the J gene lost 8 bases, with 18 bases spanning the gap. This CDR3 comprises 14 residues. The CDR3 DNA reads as TGTGCCAGCAGTCACCGGTCCTCCCTGGAGGGCTACACCTTC. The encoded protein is CASSHRSSLEGYTF.

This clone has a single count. CDR3: CASSPDRDTEAFF. For the CDR3, the DNA is TGTGCCAGCAGCCCGGACAGAGACACTGAAGCTTTCTTT. The chain has TRBV11-2 and TRBJ1-1, with D maybe TRBD1 (6 bases). The CDR3 sequence is 13 residues long. V lost 5 bases and J lost 3, with 10 bases in between. Germline V gene data show CDR1 as SGHAT and CDR2 as FQNNGV.

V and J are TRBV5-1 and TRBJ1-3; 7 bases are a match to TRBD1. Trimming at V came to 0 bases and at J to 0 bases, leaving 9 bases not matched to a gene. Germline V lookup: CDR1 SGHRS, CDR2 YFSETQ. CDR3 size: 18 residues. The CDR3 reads CASSLGRTGRLSGNTIYF. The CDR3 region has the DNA TGCGCCAGCAGCTTGGGCCGGACAGGCCGCCTCTCTGGAAACACCATATATTTT.

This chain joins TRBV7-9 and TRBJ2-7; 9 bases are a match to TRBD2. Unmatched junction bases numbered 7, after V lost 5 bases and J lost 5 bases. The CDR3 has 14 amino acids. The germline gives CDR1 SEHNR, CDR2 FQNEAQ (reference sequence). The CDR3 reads CASSPPRGGNEQYF. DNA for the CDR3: TGTGCCAGCAGCCCTCCGCGGGGGGGGAACGAGCAGTACTTC.

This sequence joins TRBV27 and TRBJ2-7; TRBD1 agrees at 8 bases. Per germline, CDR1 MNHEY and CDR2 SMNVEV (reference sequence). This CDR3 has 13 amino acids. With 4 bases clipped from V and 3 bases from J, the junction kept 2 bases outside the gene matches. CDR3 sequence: CASSWTGLYEQYF. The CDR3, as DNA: TGTGCCAGCAGTTGGACAGGGCTCTACGAGCAGTACTTC.

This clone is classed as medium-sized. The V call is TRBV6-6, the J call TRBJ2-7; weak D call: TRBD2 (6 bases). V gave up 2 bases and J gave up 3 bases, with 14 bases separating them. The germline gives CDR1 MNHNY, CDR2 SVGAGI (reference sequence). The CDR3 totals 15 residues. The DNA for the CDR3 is TGTGCCAGCAGTTACGTTCACCAGGGACTCTACGAGCAGTACTTC. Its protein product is CASSYVHQGLYEQYF.

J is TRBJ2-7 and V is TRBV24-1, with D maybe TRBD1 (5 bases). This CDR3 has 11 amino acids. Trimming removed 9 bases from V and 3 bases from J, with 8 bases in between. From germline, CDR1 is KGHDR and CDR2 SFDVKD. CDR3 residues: CATADSYEQYF. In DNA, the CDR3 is TGTGCCACCGCAGACAGCTACGAGCAGTACTTC.

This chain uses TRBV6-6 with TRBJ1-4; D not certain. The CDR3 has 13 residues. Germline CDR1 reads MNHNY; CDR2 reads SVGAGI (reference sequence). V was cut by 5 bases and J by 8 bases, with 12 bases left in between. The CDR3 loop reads CASSPMIEEKLFF. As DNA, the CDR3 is TGTGCCAGCAGTCCCATGATTGAGGAAAAACTGTTTTTT.

CDR3 DNA sequence: TGTGCCAGCAGCTCACAGGGCATCTACGAGCAGTACTTC. The encoded protein is CASSSQGIYEQYF. V gene TRBV13 combines with J gene TRBJ2-7; possible D gene TRBD1, 6 bases. CDR1 and CDR2 from the germline V gene are PRHDT and FYEKMQ (reference sequence). The CDR3 has 13 amino acids. Trimming took off 4 bases at V and 3 bases at J, with 10 bases between the two ends.

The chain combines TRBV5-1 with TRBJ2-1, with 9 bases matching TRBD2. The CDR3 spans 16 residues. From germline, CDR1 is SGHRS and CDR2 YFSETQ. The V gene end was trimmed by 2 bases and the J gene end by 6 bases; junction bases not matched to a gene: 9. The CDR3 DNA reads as TGCGCCAGCAGCTTTGCTAGCGGGAATGTCGGCAATGAGCAGTTCTTC. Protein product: CASSFASGNVGNEQFF.

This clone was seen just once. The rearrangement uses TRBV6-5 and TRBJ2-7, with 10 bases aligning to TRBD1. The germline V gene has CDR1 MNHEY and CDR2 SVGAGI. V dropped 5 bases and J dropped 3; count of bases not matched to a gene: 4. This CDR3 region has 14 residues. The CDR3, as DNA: TGTGCCAGCAGTCCCGGGACAGGGGTCTACGAGCAGTACTTC. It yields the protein CASSPGTGVYEQYF.

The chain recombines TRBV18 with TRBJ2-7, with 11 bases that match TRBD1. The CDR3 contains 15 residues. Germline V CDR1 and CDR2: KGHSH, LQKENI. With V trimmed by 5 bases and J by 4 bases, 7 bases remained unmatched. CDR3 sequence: CASSWTGGESYEQYF. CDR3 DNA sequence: TGTGCCAGCTCATGGACAGGGGGCGAATCGTACGAGCAGTACTTC.

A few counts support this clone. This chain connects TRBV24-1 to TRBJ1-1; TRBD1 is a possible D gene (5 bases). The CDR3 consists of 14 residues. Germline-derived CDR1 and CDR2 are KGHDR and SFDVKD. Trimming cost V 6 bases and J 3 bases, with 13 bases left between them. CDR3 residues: CATSYTGMDTEAFF. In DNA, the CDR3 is TGTGCCACCAGTTATACAGGTATGGACACTGAAGCTTTCTTT.